The source of this TCR beta chain is a study of blood T cell repertoires in COVID-19. As for the study in general: COVID-19 samples, acute and convalescent, were from the United States, Italy and Spain. T cells, B-cell-depleted T cells, or PBMCs supplied cDNA or gDNA.

Authors' data handling: Nucleated cell number was recorded as an estimate derived from reference gene primer amplification. Method: immunoSEQ multiplex PCR; TCRdb's copy keeps in-frame clones and lacks some. V, J and clone size are those of that table, while D and trimming were read from the DNA. Of approximately 140,000 clones in the sample, around four fifths were seen once. Germline V gives CDR1 SGHRS, CDR2 YFSETQ. The CDR3 is made up of 13 amino acids. V lost 6 bases and J lost 8; bases outside the gene matches: 7. The sequence was obtained from a human donor in a cohort sampled during active COVID-19. The sequencing input was peripheral blood. This chain joins TRBV5-1 and TRBJ1-4, with 7 bases that match TRBD1. CDR3 bases: TGCGCCAGCAATAGGACAGGCAGGGAAAAACTGTTTTTT. This translates into CASNRTGREKLFF.